The 3 T cell receptor beta chains reported below all come from one sample, sequenced in a study of blood T cell repertoires in COVID-19. Profiled with immunoSEQ multiplex PCR; TCRdb holds only in-frame clones, not every one. The table has roughly 400,000 clones, 87% seen once. The source material was peripheral blood. The receptors come from a woman in her sixties or seventies with COVID-19, enrolled during active disease.

The rearrangement links TRBV7-2 to TRBJ2-3, with a possible D match to TRBD2 (5 bases). The V end lost 5 bases, the J end lost 6 bases, and 12 bases lay between the germline ends. The CDR3 is made up of 13 amino acids. Germline CDR1 SGHTA, CDR2 FQGNSA. The CDR3 sequence is CASSRGRGDTQYF. CDR3 in DNA: TGTGCCAGCAGCCGCGGCCGAGGGGATACGCAGTATTTT.

The V gene is TRBV18, the J gene TRBJ2-1; D possibly corresponds to TRBD1 (6 bases). Per the germline V gene, CDR1 is KGHSH and CDR2 is LQKENI. V was trimmed by 3 bases and J by 4 bases, leaving 10 bases between them. This CDR3 comprises 14 residues. CDR3 DNA sequence: TGTGCCAGCTCACCCCAGACAGGTTACAATGAGCAGTTCTTC. Translating it yields CASSPQTGYNEQFF.

This rearrangement joins TRBV10-2 to TRBJ2-1; 15 bases agree with TRBD2. With V trimmed by 5 bases and J by 0 bases, 11 bases remained unmatched. This CDR3 is 20 amino acids long. Germline CDR1 is WSHSY and CDR2 is SAAADI. As DNA, the CDR3 is TGCGCCAGCAGTCCCCTCGGGACTAGCGGGGGGCCCGGCTCCTACAATGAGCAGTTCTTC. It codes for CASSPLGTSGGPGSYNEQFF.